The clone carrying this T cell receptor (beta chain) was seen just once. Seattle enrolled patients during active infection and tracked them longitudinally. These data belong to a study of blood T cell repertoires in COVID-19. Across the whole study: PBMCs, B-cell-depleted T cells, or T cells provided the cDNA or gDNA that made up the material.

The method was immunoSEQ multiplex PCR; TCRdb's version includes in-frame clones alone and lacks a portion of them. The sample includes 50,000 to 60,000 clones, about 91% seen only once; the top ten take under 4%. There are 15 residues in the CDR3. The germline V gene has CDR1 KGHSH and CDR2 LQKENI. V shed 5 bases, J shed 0 bases, and the junction held 6 bases outside the gene matches. The sample consisted of peripheral blood. The clonotype originates from a man aged 40-55 years with COVID-19, enrolled during active disease. The chain joins TRBV18 to TRBJ2-7, with 8 bases that match TRBD1. The CDR3 spells CASSDRDRSSYEQYF. Here the CDR3 DNA reads TGTGCCAGCTCAGACCGGGACAGGAGCTCCTACGAGCAGTACTTC.